This record looks at one TCR beta chain sequence and its context. Its target is not known. This entry comes from a study of OX40 agonist ivuxolimab in advanced cancers. Overall study: The group had a mean age of around 60 years, ranged from roughly 20 to 79, and was approximately 81% male. Prior anti-PD-1, anti-PD-L1 or anti-CTLA-4 therapy was allowed; around 43% had some.

The V gene end was trimmed by 4 bases and the J gene end by 8 bases; junction bases not matched to a gene: 9. CDR3 length equals 15 residues. The germline CDR1 and CDR2 sequences are SGHTA and FQGNSA. The data were produced by immunoSEQ multiplex PCR, yet TCRdb's version contains in-frame clones alone and is incomplete. Of some 60,000 clones listed, approximately 86% are singletons. Findings and caveats of the study: Still undetermined is the antigen specificity of the expanded peripheral T cells.

The genes are TRBV7-2 and TRBJ2-1; 9 bases fit TRBD2. Sequences were derived from CD4+ or CD8+ T cells sorted from blood, sampled in a trial of the OX40 agonist ivuxolimab. The clonotype comes from an adult with an advanced solid tumor such as melanoma, head and neck, liver or kidney cancer. CDR3 loop: CASSSGAGGLHEQFF. The CDR3 region has the DNA TGTGCCAGCAGCTCCGGCGCGGGGGGGCTCCATGAGCAGTTCTTC.